This T cell receptor beta chain was sequenced for a study of shared clonotypes between healthy human individuals. Germline V gives CDR1 SGHVS, CDR2 FQNEAQ. This CDR3 spans 14 amino acids. Deletions cut 5 bases from V and 2 bases from J, with 12 bases between. Profiling relied on immunoSEQ multiplex PCR, and the TCRdb table lists in-frame clones only, not all of them. The sample holds around 2.1 million clones; nearly 97% are singletons and the top ten take less than 0.15%. Study donors comprised healthy, HIV-negative adults devoid of recent acute infection or vaccination. This clonotype was obtained from a man aged 18 to 29 in good health. The rearrangement uses TRBV7-8 and TRBJ2-5; the D is unclear. Specimen: naive CD4+ T cells sorted from blood. Subset given: CD45RA+ positively selected. CDR3 sequence reads: CASSPRVGQETQYF. The CDR3 nucleotides are TGTGCCAGCAGCCCCAGAGTTGGGCAAGAGACCCAGTACTTC. Full variable domain (remainder filled in from reference TRBV7-8 and TRBJ2-5): GAGVSQSPRYKVAKRGQDVALRCDPISGHVSLFWYQQALGQGPEFLTYFQNEAQLDKSGLPSDRFFAERPEGSVSTLKIQRTQQEDSAVYLCASSPRVGQETQYFGPGTRLLVL.